This T cell receptor beta chain was recovered during a study of human T cells and chemical hapten exposure. TCRdb reprocessed the RACE reads via MiXCR and lists one record per CDR3 protein. The sample holds around 150,000 distinct CDR3 sequences, about 14% seen once. The sample's time point: patch test 1, 2 weeks after DPC sensitization. Treatment reported: therapeutic diphenylcyclopropenone sensitization with weekly scalp DPC. This sample comprised whole blood, obtained in connection with sensitization to the hapten diphenylcyclopropenone (DPC). The clonotype was recovered from a woman aged 25 to 39 with alopecia areata. Some clones in this sample may be carry-over from other donors' samples.

DNA of the CDR3: TGCGCCAGCACAGCCCCGGAGACAGGGTCCTACGAGCAGTACTTC. Its protein product is CASTAPETGSYEQYF. The gene calls are TRBV5-1 and TRBJ2-7; TRBD1 agrees at 7 bases. J lost 1 base, V lost 6 bases, and 10 bases had no gene match. This CDR3 is built from 15 residues. Germline loops: CDR1 SGHRS, CDR2 YFSETQ.